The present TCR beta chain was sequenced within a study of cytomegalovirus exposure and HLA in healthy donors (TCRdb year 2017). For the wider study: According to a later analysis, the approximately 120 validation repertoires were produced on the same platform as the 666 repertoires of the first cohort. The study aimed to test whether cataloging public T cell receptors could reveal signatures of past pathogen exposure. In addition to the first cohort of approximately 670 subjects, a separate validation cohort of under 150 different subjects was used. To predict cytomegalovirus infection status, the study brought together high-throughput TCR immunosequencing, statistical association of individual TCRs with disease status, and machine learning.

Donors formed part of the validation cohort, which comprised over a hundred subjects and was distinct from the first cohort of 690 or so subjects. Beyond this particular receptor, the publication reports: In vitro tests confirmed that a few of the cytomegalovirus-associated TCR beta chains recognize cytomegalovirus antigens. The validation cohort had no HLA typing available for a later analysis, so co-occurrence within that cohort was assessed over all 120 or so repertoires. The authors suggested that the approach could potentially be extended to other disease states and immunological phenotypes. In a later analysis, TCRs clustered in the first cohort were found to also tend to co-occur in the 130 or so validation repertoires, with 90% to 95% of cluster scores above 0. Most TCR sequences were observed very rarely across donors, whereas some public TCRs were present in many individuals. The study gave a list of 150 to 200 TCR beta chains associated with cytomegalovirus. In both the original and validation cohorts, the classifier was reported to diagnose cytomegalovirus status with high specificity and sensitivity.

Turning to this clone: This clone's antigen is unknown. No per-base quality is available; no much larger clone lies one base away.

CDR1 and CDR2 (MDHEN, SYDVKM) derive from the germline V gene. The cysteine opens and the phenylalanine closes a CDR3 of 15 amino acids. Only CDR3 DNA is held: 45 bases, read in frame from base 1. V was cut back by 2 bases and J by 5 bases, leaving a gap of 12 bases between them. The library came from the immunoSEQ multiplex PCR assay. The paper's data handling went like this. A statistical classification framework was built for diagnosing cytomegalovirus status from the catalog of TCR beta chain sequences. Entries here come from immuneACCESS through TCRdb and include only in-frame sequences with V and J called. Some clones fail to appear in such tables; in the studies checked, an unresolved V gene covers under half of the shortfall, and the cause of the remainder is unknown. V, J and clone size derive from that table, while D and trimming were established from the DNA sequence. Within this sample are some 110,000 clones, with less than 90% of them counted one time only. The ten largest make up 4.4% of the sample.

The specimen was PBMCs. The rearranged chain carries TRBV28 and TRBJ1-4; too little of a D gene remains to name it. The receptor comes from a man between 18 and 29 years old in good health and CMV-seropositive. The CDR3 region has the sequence CASSLHALENEKLFF. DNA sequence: TGTGCCAGCAGTTTACATGCCTTGGAGAATGAAAAACTGTTTTTT.